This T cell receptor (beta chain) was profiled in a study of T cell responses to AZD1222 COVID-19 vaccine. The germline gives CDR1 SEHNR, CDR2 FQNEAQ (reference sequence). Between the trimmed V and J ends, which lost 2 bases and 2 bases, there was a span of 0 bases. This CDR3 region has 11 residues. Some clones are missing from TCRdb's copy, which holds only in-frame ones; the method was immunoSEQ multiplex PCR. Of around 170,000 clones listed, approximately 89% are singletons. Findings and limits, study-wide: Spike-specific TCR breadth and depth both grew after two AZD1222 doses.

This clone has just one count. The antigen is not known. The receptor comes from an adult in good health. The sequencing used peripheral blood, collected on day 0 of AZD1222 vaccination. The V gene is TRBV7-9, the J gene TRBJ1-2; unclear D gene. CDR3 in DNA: TGTGCCAGCAGCTTAAACTATGGCTACACCTTC. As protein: CASSLNYGYTF.